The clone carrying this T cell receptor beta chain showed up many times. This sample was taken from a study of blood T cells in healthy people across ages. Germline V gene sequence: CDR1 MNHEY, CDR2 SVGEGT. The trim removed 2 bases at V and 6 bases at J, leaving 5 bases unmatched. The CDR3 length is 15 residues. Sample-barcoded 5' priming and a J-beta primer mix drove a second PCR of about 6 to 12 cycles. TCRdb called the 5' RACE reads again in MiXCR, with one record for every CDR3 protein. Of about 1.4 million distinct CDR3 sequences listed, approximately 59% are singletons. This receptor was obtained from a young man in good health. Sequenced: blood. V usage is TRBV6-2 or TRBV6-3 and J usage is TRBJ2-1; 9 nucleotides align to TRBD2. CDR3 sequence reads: CASSYEGGGVNEQFF. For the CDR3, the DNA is TGTGCCAGCAGTTACGAGGGCGGGGGGGTCAATGAGCAGTTCTTC.